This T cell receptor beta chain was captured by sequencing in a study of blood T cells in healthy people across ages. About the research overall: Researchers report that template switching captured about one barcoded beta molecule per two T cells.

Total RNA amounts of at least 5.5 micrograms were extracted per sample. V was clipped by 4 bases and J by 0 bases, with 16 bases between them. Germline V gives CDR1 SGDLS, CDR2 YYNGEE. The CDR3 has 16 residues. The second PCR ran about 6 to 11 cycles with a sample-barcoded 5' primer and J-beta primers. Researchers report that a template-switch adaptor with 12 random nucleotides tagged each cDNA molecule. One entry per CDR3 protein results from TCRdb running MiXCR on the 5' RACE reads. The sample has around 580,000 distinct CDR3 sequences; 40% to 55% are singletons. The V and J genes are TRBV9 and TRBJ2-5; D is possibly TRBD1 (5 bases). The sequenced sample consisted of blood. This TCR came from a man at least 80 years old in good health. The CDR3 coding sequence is TGTGCCAGCAGCCCTGGACATACCAAGTACCAAGAGACCCAGTACTTC. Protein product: CASSPGHTKYQETQYF.